The 19 T cell receptor beta chains below were found in one sample sequenced in a study of Ad26.COV2.S vaccination and SARS-CoV-2 variants. The data were produced by immunoSEQ multiplex PCR, yet TCRdb's version contains in-frame clones alone and is incomplete. The top ten hold 3.9% of the sample, which has about 350,000 clones, about 90% seen once. Specimen: peripheral blood, collected after recovery from COVID-19. These receptors were obtained from a human donor who had recovered from COVID-19.

The chain recombines TRBV9 with TRBJ2-1; 12 bases align to TRBD2. Germline V lookup: CDR1 SGDLS, CDR2 YYNGEE. The CDR3 runs 16 residues. Trimming at V came to 3 bases and at J to 9 bases, leaving 10 bases not matched to a gene. This CDR3 reads CASSAELAGGRSEQFF. The DNA for the CDR3 is TGTGCCAGCAGCGCGGAGCTAGCGGGGGGGAGGAGTGAGCAGTTCTTC.

This clone was counted once. The V call is TRBV10-2, the J call TRBJ2-3; D call uncertain. V was clipped by 2 bases and J by 6 bases, with 3 bases between them. The CDR3 is made up of 11 amino acids. CDR1 WSHSY and CDR2 SAAADI come from the germline V gene. CDR3 nucleotide sequence: TGCGCCAGCAGTGAGCTGGATACGCAGTATTTT. Translation gives CASSELDTQYF.

The chain employs TRBV2 and TRBJ1-1; 7 nucleotides line up with TRBD1. The CDR3 has 17 amino acids. CDR1 SNHLY and CDR2 FYNNEI come from the germline V gene. V was clipped by 5 bases and J by 4 bases; unmatched bases: 16. The CDR3 here is CASSNLGGATVGTEAFF. CDR3 coding DNA: TGTGCCAGCAGTAATCTAGGGGGCGCTACGGTAGGCACTGAAGCTTTCTTT.

J is TRBJ1-5 and V is TRBV4-1, with D perhaps matching TRBD1 (6 bases). V shed 4 bases and J shed 0 bases, with 10 bases lying between them. The CDR3 has 15 amino acids. From germline, CDR1 is MGHRA and CDR2 YSYEKL. CDR3 amino acids: CASSRYRDSNQPQHF. The CDR3 DNA sequence: TGCGCCAGCAGCCGGTACAGGGATAGCAATCAGCCCCAGCATTTT.

V and J are TRBV11-2 and TRBJ2-1; TRBD1 matches at 11 bases. Germline-derived CDR1 and CDR2 are SGHAT and FQNNGV. The CDR3 loop spans 14 amino acids. The V and J ends lost 5 bases and 9 bases, in that order; junction bases with no gene match: 6. CDR3 in amino acids: CASSQGTGGGEQFF. DNA of the CDR3: TGTGCCAGCAGCCAAGGGACAGGGGGAGGTGAGCAGTTCTTC.

This chain connects TRBV9 to TRBJ1-6; the match to TRBD1 covers 7 bases. The ends lost 0 bases at V and 7 bases at J; junction bases unmatched: 13. Germline CDR1 reads SGDLS; CDR2 reads YYNGEE. The CDR3 runs 18 residues. CDR3 sequence: CASSVARRGDRANSPLHF. CDR3 in DNA: TGTGCCAGCAGCGTAGCCCGTCGGGGCGACAGGGCAAATTCACCCCTCCACTTT.

V and J are TRBV5-6 and TRBJ2-7; D possibly uses TRBD1 or TRBD2 (6 bases each). The germline V and J ends were trimmed by 4 bases and 5 bases, with 22 bases remaining between them. CDR1 and CDR2 (germline): SGHDT, YYEEEE. The CDR3 has 16 amino acids. The CDR3 DNA sequence: TGTGCCAGCAGCCATCGATGGGGGGCCCTTCGGAACGAGCAGTACTTC. Translating gives CASSHRWGALRNEQYF.

The chain carries TRBV6-5 and TRBJ2-5; no reliable D call. Trimming removed 2 bases from V and 5 bases from J, with 12 bases in between. The CDR3 is 14 amino acids. The germline CDR1 and CDR2 sequences are MNHEY and SVGAGI. CDR3 region: CASSYRTERETQYF. CDR3 DNA: TGTGCCAGCAGTTACCGGACGGAACGGGAGACCCAGTACTTC.

The CDR3 is CASSSPLWYGYTF. DNA for the CDR3: TGTGCCAGCAGCTCCCCTCTTTGGTATGGCTACACCTTC. The rearrangement uses TRBV11-2 and TRBJ1-2; D is unclear. V was cut by 4 bases and J by 5 bases, with 11 bases left in between. The CDR3 is 13 residues long. From germline, CDR1 is SGHAT and CDR2 FQNNGV.

This chain connects TRBV7-2 to TRBJ1-1; D remains ambiguous. The CDR3 loop spans 18 amino acids. V was cut by 3 bases and J by 3 bases, with 23 bases left in between. Per germline, CDR1 SGHTA and CDR2 FQGNSA. The CDR3 nucleotides read TGTGCCAGCAGCTTCGGCACGGCGGTCTCCACCGGATACACTGAAGCTTTCTTT. It specifies CASSFGTAVSTGYTEAFF.

The rearrangement uses TRBV29-1 and TRBJ2-2, with D uncertain. The length of the CDR3 is 13 residues. The V gene lost 3 bases and the J gene lost 1 base, with 6 bases spanning the gap. Looked up from germline, CDR1 is SQVTM and CDR2 is ANQGSEA. The CDR3 DNA follows: TGCAGCGTTGAGGTTTGGAACACCGGGGAGCTGTTTTTT. Translated: CSVEVWNTGELFF.

The chain links TRBV27 to TRBJ2-7, with a tentative D call TRBD1 (6 bases). Germline V lookup: CDR1 MNHEY, CDR2 SMNVEV (reference sequence). The V end lost 5 bases, the J end lost 3 bases, and 11 bases lay between the germline ends. The CDR3 length is 13 residues. The CDR3 loop reads CASSVTGYYEQYF. CDR3 sequence (DNA): TGTGCCAGCAGTGTTACAGGGTACTACGAGCAGTACTTC.

The chain couples TRBV10-2 to TRBJ2-7; 7 nucleotides align to TRBD1. Per the germline V gene, CDR1 is WSHSY and CDR2 is SAAADI. The CDR3 length is 14 residues. Trimming cost V 10 bases and J 3 bases; bases outside gene matches: 12. CDR3 coding DNA: TGCGCCACCCAGGGGGTCCCCTCAAACTACGAGCAGTACTTC. It encodes CATQGVPSNYEQYF.

This chain uses TRBV6-5 with TRBJ2-7; D gene uncertain. The CDR3 covers 11 residues. Per the germline V gene, CDR1 is MNHEY and CDR2 is SVGAGI. Trimming shortened V by 4 bases and J by 9 bases, and 10 bases separated the two germline ends. CDR3 bases: TGTGCCAGCAGTTCCCCCTATGCGCAGTACTTC. Protein sequence: CASSSPYAQYF.

The chain employs TRBV5-1 and TRBJ1-1; no reliable D call. CDR3 length equals 15 residues. Trimming took off 0 bases at V and 0 bases at J, with 9 bases between the two ends. Germline V gene data show CDR1 as SGHRS and CDR2 as YFSETQ. In DNA form, the CDR3 reads TGCGCCAGCAGCTTGGACAGCGTCATGAACACTGAAGCTTTCTTT. Amino acids: CASSLDSVMNTEAFF.

The rearrangement uses TRBV10-3 and TRBJ2-1; a weak D match, TRBD1 (7 bases). This CDR3 contains 14 residues. Germline V gives CDR1 ENHRY, CDR2 SYGVKD. V lost 4 bases and J 5 bases, leaving 12 bases between the germline ends. This CDR3 is CAISARDSNNEQFF. The DNA of the CDR3 is TGTGCCATCAGTGCGCGGGACAGCAACAATGAGCAGTTCTTC.

This chain links TRBV28 with TRBJ1-2; D is ambiguous. This CDR3 spans 16 amino acids. Germline V gives CDR1 MDHEN, CDR2 SYDVKM. The V and J ends lost 6 bases and 5 bases respectively, with 22 bases between them. The CDR3 is CASSPPRGGSFYGYTF. The CDR3 DNA follows: TGTGCCAGCAGCCCCCCCCGGGGTGGTTCTTTTTATGGCTACACCTTC.

This clone was detected only once. At one boundary the junction diverges from the germline segment, which might be a read error. The J gene is TRBJ2-1, the V gene TRBV7-7; TRBD2 matches 8 bases. Germline CDR1 reads SSHAT; CDR2 reads FNYEAQ (reference sequence). This CDR3 has 12 amino acids. The CDR3 loop reads CASSPGGGKQFF. The CDR3 DNA is TGTGCTAGCAGCCCGGGCGGGGGGAAGCAGTTCTTC.

This chain uses TRBV29-1 with TRBJ2-3; the match to TRBD2 covers 7 bases. Looked up from germline, CDR1 is SQVTM and CDR2 is ANQGSEA. This CDR3 has 12 amino acids. Germline trimming cut 4 bases from V and 8 bases from J; bases unmatched to any gene: 6. The CDR3 here is CSVGLAGGTQYF. As DNA, the CDR3 is TGCAGCGTTGGACTAGCTGGGGGTACGCAGTATTTT.